Listed here is a single T cell receptor (beta chain). Its recognized antigen is unknown. It has no much larger one-base neighbor in the sample; base qualities were not kept. V and J are truncated by 8 bases and 0 bases respectively, leaving an intervening sequence of 11 bases. From the cysteine up to the phenylalanine, the CDR3 has a length of 13 residues. The read is trimmed to its CDR3 DNA, 39 bases read in frame from base 1. CDR1 SGHTA and CDR2 FQGNSA were looked up in the germline V gene. Reading the label with the study, this specimen's time point is: about 4 weeks on oral tofacitinib. The label giving this sample's treatment or condition can be read as: oral pan-JAK inhibitor, 5-10 mg twice daily. Lesional scalp punch biopsies and peripheral blood were collected from alopecia areata patients. PBMCs were isolated by density centrifugation and stained for CD3, CD4 and CD8, after which CD4+ and CD8+ T cells were sorted on a FACSAria.

Libraries were prepared through the immunoSEQ multiplex PCR assay. RNA was extracted from all samples and reverse transcribed into cDNA, which served as template for TCR sequencing. First-strand cDNA was synthesized using SuperScript III with a 2:1 mix of oligo-dT and random hexamers. A synthetic immune receptor repertoire was used to measure amplification bias, and any remaining bias was corrected computationally. Per the source publication's procedure: Raw reads were preprocessed for error removal, and CDR3 was defined according to IMGT conventions as running from the conserved cysteine to phenylalanine. To get clonality, Shannon entropy was normalized by log2 of the number of productive unique TCRs and the result was subtracted from 1. CD4 or CD8 identity of scalp clones was inferred by cross-referencing scalp TCRbeta sequences with sorted blood CD4 and CD8 repertoires. The table comes from immuneACCESS by way of TCRdb, which keeps in-frame sequences with V and J called. Part of the clones is missing from these tables; in studies checked, under half for an unresolved V gene and the rest for unknown reasons. The D gene and trimming were derived from the DNA, and the V and J assignments and clone size from that table. The sample table records over 150,000 clones; 45% to 75% of these occur just once. The top ten hold 0.65% to 0.7% of the sample.

This specimen belongs to a study of CD8+ T cells in alopecia areata (dated by TCRdb to the late 2010s). Context from the whole study: The treated patients, all with moderate-to-severe alopecia areata, were enrolled in an open-label pilot trial of oral tofacitinib given at 5 to 10 mg twice daily. Tofacitinib was administered for 6 to 18 months, and 6 months of follow-up off drug were then conducted to assess delayed response and recurrence. The SALT score, which quantifies the percentage of affected scalp surface area, was used to measure disease severity in treated patients. In both human patients and the C3H/HeJ mouse model, the study applied high-throughput TCRbeta sequencing to look at T cell clonal expansion in alopecia areata. Scalp tissue and sorted CD4+ and CD8+ peripheral blood T cells from patchy and totalis/universalis alopecia areata patients and from healthy controls were covered by human TCRbeta sequencing. Tofacitinib-treated patients had biopsies at baseline and at 4 and 24 weeks of treatment, with a later scalp biopsy in several patients. Scalp clonality was compared across normal scalp (n=4), patchy alopecia areata scalp (n=8), and alopecia totalis/universalis scalp (n=8). RNA came from the PAXgene miRNA kit for fixed scalp, the miRNeasy kit for PBMCs, and the RNeasy kit for mouse skin. TCRbeta CDR3 regions were amplified by immunoSEQ multiplex PCR with 35 Vbeta forward and 13 Jbeta reverse primers.

Overall study results and their limits: TCR sequences shared between patients were less clear than in mice, possibly partly because of HLA diversity in the patient population. Unlike mouse skin, where gammadelta T cells dominate, normal human skin contains resident alphabeta T cells that get sequenced too, which complicates analysis of the scalp TCR repertoire. Tofacitinib significantly decreased scalp clonality and the number of expanded CD8+ clones among the top 100 scalp clones. Higher clonality and more expanded CD8+ clones were observed in lesional scalp than in normal scalp, particularly in alopecia totalis/universalis, a finding suggestive of antigenic drive. Because the treated cohort was small and had only one nonresponder, larger studies are needed to examine links between baseline CD8+ expansion and response. During tofacitinib treatment, many expanded lesional clones remained in scalp and blood, and this persistence may partly explain relapse after treatment is stopped.

This sequence was found in a human donor with alopecia areata. The sample was CD4+ T cells sorted from blood, taken at week 4, from a patient treated with tofacitinib. Rearrangement joined TRBV7-2 to TRBJ2-7; the D segment cannot be called with confidence. The DNA is as follows: TGTGCCAGCCCTATGATCAGCTCCTACGAGCAGTACTTC. The resulting protein is CASPMISSYEQYF.